The 13 T cell receptor beta chains listed next were all sequenced from one sample in a study of breast tumors, draining lymph nodes, adjacent tissues. TCRdb re-derived calls from the multiplex PCR reads in MiXCR, one entry per CDR3 protein. The top ten hold 1% to 1.5% of the sample, which has some 100,000 distinct CDR3 sequences, 21% seen once. Axillary draining lymph nodes of breast cancer patients supplied the node samples. Sequenced material: axillary lymph node tissue. The source is a female donor with breast cancer. Some clones in this sample may be carry-over from other donors' samples.

This clonotype was picked up many times. This chain uses TRBV11-2 with TRBJ1-6; D is perhaps TRBD1 (5 bases). The germline V and J ends were trimmed by 4 bases and 6 bases, with 19 bases remaining between them. Germline V gives CDR1 SGHAT, CDR2 FQNNGV. This CDR3 is built from 17 residues. CDR3: CASSSKWGYTLNSPLHF. The CDR3 region has the DNA TGTGCCAGCAGCTCTAAATGGGGGTATACCCTTAATTCACCCCTCCACTTT. The full variable domain, with the rest looked up from reference TRBV11-2 and TRBJ1-6, is EAGVAQSPRYKIIEKRQSVAFWCNPISGHATLYWYQQILGQGPKLLIQFQNNGVVDDSQLPKDRFSAERLKGVDSTLKIQPAKLEDSAVYLCASSSKWGYTLNSPLHFGNGTRLTVT.

This clonotype was counted at least ten times. V is TRBV30 and J is TRBJ2-7; 8 bases agree with TRBD1. From germline, CDR1 is GTSNPN and CDR2 SVGIG (reference sequence). V lost 3 bases, J lost 6 bases, and 4 bases stayed unmatched. The CDR3 covers 12 residues. The CDR3 coding sequence is TGTGCCTGGAGCGGGACAGGTTCCGAGCAGTACTTC. This encodes CAWSGTGSEQYF. Looking up the rest from reference TRBV30 and TRBJ2-7 gives the full variable domain: SQTIHQWPATLVQPVGSPLSLECTVEGTSNPNLYWYRQAAGRGLQLLFYSVGIGQISSEVPQNLSASRPQDRQFILSSKKLLLSDSGFYLCAWSGTGSEQYFGPGTRLTVT.

This clonotype was observed a single time. It may be a read error: a sequence one base away is much more abundant. The chain joins TRBV27 to TRBJ1-2; D is possibly TRBD1 (6 bases). Germline V gives CDR1 MNHEY, CDR2 SMNVEV (reference sequence). Trimming cost V 5 bases and J 8 bases, with 15 bases left between them. The CDR3 loop spans 13 amino acids. For the CDR3, the DNA is TGTGCCAGCAGTCTAGTACGGGGGGCCGGCTACACCTTC. Encoded protein: CASSLVRGAGYTF.

This clonotype has a count of ten or more. J is TRBJ2-1 and V is TRBV20-1; D remains ambiguous. The length of the CDR3 is 14 residues. Germline values: CDR1 DFQATT, CDR2 SNEGSKA (reference sequence). Trimming shortened V by 4 bases and J by 1 base, and 11 bases separated the two germline ends. This CDR3 reads CSATPRISYNEQFF. The CDR3 nucleotides read TGCAGTGCTACACCAAGGATTTCCTACAATGAGCAGTTCTTC.

This clonotype appeared a few times. J is TRBJ2-3 and V is TRBV28; no clear D. The CDR3 is made up of 14 amino acids. V shed 3 bases and J shed 1 base, with 8 bases lying between them. Looked up from germline, CDR1 is MDHEN and CDR2 is SYDVKM. DNA for the CDR3: TGTGCCAGCAGTTTCCTTTCAGGCACAGATACGCAGTATTTT. Protein product: CASSFLSGTDTQYF.

This clonotype was recorded many times. CDR3 DNA sequence: TGTGCCAGCAGTCCCCAGGGAAGGTGGGAGACCCAGTACTTC. Amino acid sequence: CASSPQGRWETQYF. The chain couples TRBV27 to TRBJ2-5, with D maybe TRBD1 (5 bases). The CDR3 is 14 amino acids. Trimming removed 5 bases at V and 5 bases at J, with 15 bases between. Germline CDR1 is MNHEY and CDR2 is SMNVEV (reference sequence).

In its sample, this clonotype was seen many times. The chain couples TRBV14 to TRBJ2-5; D is perhaps TRBD1 (6 bases). The germline V and J ends were trimmed by 4 bases and 7 bases, with 13 bases remaining between them. The germline CDR1 and CDR2 sequences are SGHDN and FVKESK. The CDR3 spans 13 residues. CDR3 loop: CASSPRLGGTQYF. Here the CDR3 DNA reads TGTGCCAGCAGCCCCCGCCTAGGGGGGACCCAGTACTTC.

This clonotype was picked up many times. The chain employs TRBV10-3 and TRBJ2-7; 7 bases fit TRBD1. In germline, CDR1 is ENHRY, CDR2 SYGVKD. V lost 2 bases and J lost 5; bases outside the gene matches: 3. The CDR3 consists of 13 residues. The CDR3 DNA is TGTGCCATCAGTGAGGGGGACAGACACGAGCAGTACTTC. Its translation is CAISEGDRHEQYF.

Many counts were recorded for this clonotype. The genes are TRBV11-2 and TRBJ1-6; D is uncertain. The germline gives CDR1 SGHAT, CDR2 FQNNGV. V lost 4 bases to trimming and J lost 8 bases, with 15 bases between them. The CDR3 covers 15 residues. The CDR3 coding sequence is TGTGCCAGCAGCTCCTCAGCGACGAGCGATTCACCCCTCCACTTT. Amino acids: CASSSSATSDSPLHF.

CDR3 nucleotides: TGCGCCAGCACGCGGGACGGTCAAGAGACCCAGTACTTC. Protein product: CASTRDGQETQYF. V usage is TRBV5-1 and J usage is TRBJ2-5, with D possibly being TRBD2 (6 bases). Trimming took 6 bases from V and 2 from J, leaving 11 bases between them. The CDR3 totals 13 residues. Germline-derived CDR1 and CDR2 are SGHRS and YFSETQ. Full variable domain (missing parts from reference TRBV5-1 and TRBJ2-5): KAGVTQTPRYLIKTRGQQVTLSCSPISGHRSVSWYQQTPGQGLQFLFEYFSETQRNKGNFPGRFSGRQFSNSRSEMNVSTLELGDSALYLCASTRDGQETQYFGPGTRLLVL.

Regarding this clonotype: One junction end disagrees with the germline gene, perhaps due to a read error. This sequence joins TRBV3-1 and TRBJ2-1; possibly TRBD2 for D (5 bases). This CDR3 is built from 16 residues. Per the germline V gene, CDR1 is LGHDT and CDR2 is YNNKEL (reference sequence). CDR3: CASSQDLADSYSEQFF. DNA of the CDR3: TGTGCCAGCAGCCAAGATCTGGCGGACTCCTACAGTGAGCAGTTCTTC.

This clonotype was found a few times. The chain joins TRBV3-1 to TRBJ2-2; D is uncertain. Between the trimmed V and J ends, which lost 6 bases and 3 bases, there was a span of 14 bases. This CDR3 spans 15 amino acids. Germline-derived CDR1 and CDR2 are LGHDT and YNNKEL (reference sequence). The CDR3 is CASSKTSGYTGELFF. The CDR3 nucleotides read TGTGCCAGCAGTAAGACATCAGGTTACACCGGGGAGCTGTTTTTT.

Many counts were recorded for this clonotype. In nucleotides, the CDR3 is TGTGCCAGCAGTGATAAAGTTCGGGGGGCGGAGGGCTACACCTTC. This codes for CASSDKVRGAEGYTF. The chain has TRBV6-1 and TRBJ1-2, with D perhaps matching TRBD1 (6 bases). CDR1 is MNHNS, CDR2 SASEGT, per germline. V was pared by 3 bases and J by 8 bases, with 19 bases between. This CDR3 has 15 amino acids.